This passage covers 5 T cell receptor beta chains from one sample sequenced in a study of immune evolution from preneoplasia to lung adenocarcinoma. Assay: immunoSEQ multiplex PCR; the TCRdb copy retains only in-frame clones and omits some. The sample comprises about 11,000 clones, 76% of which are singletons, and approximately 28% rests with the top ten. Sequencing was performed on FFPE normal lung tissue adjacent to the tumor. These receptors all stem from a person aged 55 to 69 with lung adenocarcinoma. Some clones in this sample may be carry-over from other donors' samples.

With regard to this clone: The junction differs from germline at one of its ends, possibly a read error. The chain couples TRBV5-1 to TRBJ1-1, with D uncertain. Germline lookup yields CDR1 SGHRS and CDR2 YFSETQ. This CDR3 contains 12 residues. The CDR3 here is CASGLEGSEAFF. CDR3 coding DNA: TGCGCCAGCGGCTTGGAGGGCAGTGAAGCTTTCTTT.

The rearrangement uses TRBV13 and TRBJ2-3; weak D call: TRBD2 (6 bases). Germline CDR1 reads PRHDT; CDR2 reads FYEKMQ (reference sequence). The CDR3 is 15 amino acids. Trimming removed 6 bases from V and 3 bases from J, with 16 bases in between. CDR3 in amino acids: CASSRDFIRTDTQYF. CDR3 nucleotides: TGTGCCAGCAGTCGGGACTTTATAAGGACAGATACGCAGTATTTT.

The rearrangement uses TRBV15 and TRBJ2-5, with TRBD2 matching over 10 bases. V was clipped by 3 bases and J by 5 bases; unmatched bases: 6. The germline CDR1 and CDR2 sequences are LNHNV and YYDKDF (reference sequence). The CDR3 loop spans 15 amino acids. CDR3 bases: TGTGCCACCAGCAGTCCGCTAGCGGGAGCTGAGACCCAGTACTTC. Its protein is CATSSPLAGAETQYF.

This chain connects TRBV5-1 to TRBJ2-1; 9 bases are shared with TRBD2. Germline V gene lookup returns CDR1 SGHRS and CDR2 YFSETQ. The CDR3 contains 14 residues. The V and J ends lost 4 bases and 3 bases, in that order; junction bases with no gene match: 2. CDR3 region: CASSAGGLYNEQFF. In nucleotides, the CDR3 is TGCGCCAGCAGCGCGGGAGGGCTCTACAATGAGCAGTTCTTC.

This clone was observed a few times. This chain joins TRBV18 and TRBJ2-7; tentatively, D is TRBD2 (6 bases). The CDR3 extends over 12 amino acids. The germline V gene encodes CDR1 KGHSH and CDR2 LQKENI. V lost 6 bases, J lost 5 bases, and 11 bases lay in between. CDR3 protein: CASSPTGDEQYF. In DNA, the CDR3 is TGTGCCAGCTCTCCGACGGGGGACGAGCAGTACTTC.